Listed below are T cell receptor beta chains from one sample, sequenced in a study of cytomegalovirus exposure and HLA in healthy donors. Only in-frame clones appear in the TCRdb table, and some are missing; sequencing was by immunoSEQ multiplex PCR. The sample lists 30,000 to 45,000 clones, roughly 85% occurring once. Sequenced: PBMCs. The receptors come from a woman in her thirties or forties in good health and CMV-seropositive. Both conserved end residues are part of each CDR3. The order of the fields is V gene, D gene, clone size, J gene, CDR3 DNA, CDR3 protein. The D gene is left open where the match is weak. Expanded clones get a size class; other rows say once, few or many, or leave the size out.

V: TRBV4-3
D: NA
size: once
J: TRBJ1-3
DNA: TGCGCCAGCAGCCAAGAAGCTGACAGAACTGGAAACACCATATATTTT
CDR3: CASSQEADRTGNTIYF

V: TRBV29-1
D: TRBD2
size: NA
J: TRBJ2-3
DNA: TGCAGCGTTGAAGTCCCTGATCCAGCGGGGGGGTTAGATACGCAGTATTTT
CDR3: CSVEVPDPAGGLDTQYF

V: TRBV7-9
D: TRBD1
size: NA
J: TRBJ1-2
DNA: TGTGCCAGCAGCTTAGGACAGGGTTCGGCCTATGGCTACACCTTC
CDR3: CASSLGQGSAYGYTF

V: TRBV7-9
D: TRBD1
size: NA
J: TRBJ2-7
DNA: TGTGCCAGCAGCTTGACAGGGGATGAGCAGTACTTC
CDR3: CASSLTGDEQYF

V: TRBV10-3
D: NA
size: NA
J: TRBJ1-1
DNA: TGTGCCATCAGTGAGACGCGGGAGAGCGAAGCTTTCTTT
CDR3: CAISETRESEAFF

V: TRBV7-6
D: TRBD2
size: NA
J: TRBJ2-5
DNA: TGTGCCAGCAGCCCCTCGGTAGTGCTAGCGGGAGAGACCCAGTACTTC
CDR3: CASSPSVVLAGETQYF

V: TRBV5-4
D: TRBD1
size: few
J: TRBJ1-4
DNA: TGTGCCAGCAACGATTTTCGGACAGGGGAACTGTTTTTT
CDR3: CASNDFRTGELFF

V: TRBV6-5
D: NA
size: NA
J: TRBJ1-6
DNA: TGTGCCAGCAGTTCGGGGGCTGGGGGGGCACCCCTCCACTTT
CDR3: CASSSGAGGAPLHF

V: TRBV6-6
D: TRBD1
size: NA
J: TRBJ1-4
DNA: TGTGCCAGCAGTTATCAACAGGGGACTAATGAAAAACTGTTTTTT
CDR3: CASSYQQGTNEKLFF

V: TRBV9
D: NA
size: NA
J: TRBJ2-7
DNA: TGTGCCAGCAGCCCAAGGGACATGTCCTACGAGCAGTACTTC
CDR3: CASSPRDMSYEQYF

V: TRBV7-2
D: NA
size: NA
J: TRBJ1-2
DNA: TGTGCCAGCAGCTCGACCGGGGGTGGCTATGGCTACACCTTC
CDR3: CASSSTGGGYGYTF

V: TRBV27
D: TRBD2
size: NA
J: TRBJ2-3
DNA: TGTGCCAGCAGTTTTGGCGGGACTAGCGGCACAGATACGCAGTATTTT
CDR3: CASSFGGTSGTDTQYF

V: TRBV7-2
D: TRBD2
size: NA
J: TRBJ2-1
DNA: TGTGCCAGCAGCCTGCTAGCGGGGGGGCTCAATGAGCAGTTCTTC
CDR3: CASSLLAGGLNEQFF

V: TRBV7-9
D: TRBD1
size: NA
J: TRBJ1-5
DNA: TGTGCCAGCAGCTTGGACAGGGATCAGCCCCAGCATTTT
CDR3: CASSLDRDQPQHF

V: TRBV2
D: TRBD1
size: once
J: TRBJ2-6
DNA: TGTGCCAGCAGGGGACAGGGGGCGCTTGGGGCCAACGTCCTGACTTTC
CDR3: CASRGQGALGANVLTF

V: TRBV11-2
D: NA
size: NA
J: TRBJ1-2
DNA: TGTGCCAGCAGCTTATCGACAGGTGTTGCCTCCACCTTC
CDR3: CASSLSTGVASTF

V: TRBV28
D: NA
size: NA
J: TRBJ1-2
DNA: TGTGCCAGCAGTTTAAAGACAACACGGGGCTACACCTTC
CDR3: CASSLKTTRGYTF

V: TRBV27
D: NA
size: NA
J: TRBJ1-3
DNA: TGTGCCAGCAGTTCTTACCGGGCAGGGGGAAACACCATATATTTT
CDR3: CASSSYRAGGNTIYF

V: TRBV15
D: TRBD1
size: NA
J: TRBJ1-4
DNA: TGTGCCACCAGCAGAGAATCGGCAGGGGGTAATGAAAAACTGTTTTTT
CDR3: CATSRESAGGNEKLFF

V: TRBV6-5
D: TRBD1
size: NA
J: TRBJ1-6
DNA: TGTGCCAGCAGTTACTCGGGGGGACAGTCTAATTCACCCCTCCACTTT
CDR3: CASSYSGGQSNSPLHF

V: TRBV19
D: NA
size: NA
J: TRBJ2-2
DNA: TGTGCCAGTAACACAGCCCCTCCCCAGGACGGGGAGCTGTTTTTT
CDR3: CASNTAPPQDGELFF

V: TRBV5-1
D: NA
size: once
J: TRBJ1-1
DNA: TGCGCCAGCAGCCCGGGACACGCGATGGGGAACACTGAAGCTTTCTTT
CDR3: CASSPGHAMGNTEAFF

V: TRBV15
D: NA
size: NA
J: TRBJ2-6
DNA: TGTGCCACCAGCTCCCGGTCTGGGGCCAACGTCCTGACTTTC
CDR3: CATSSRSGANVLTF

V: TRBV4-3
D: NA
size: NA
J: TRBJ2-3
DNA: TGCGCCAGCAGCCAAGCTGATCGGGGTATGGATACGCAGTATTTT
CDR3: CASSQADRGMDTQYF

V: TRBV7-2
D: NA
size: NA
J: TRBJ1-5
DNA: TGTGCCAGCAGCCCATACGGGGATCAGCCCCAGCATTTT
CDR3: CASSPYGDQPQHF

V: TRBV19
D: NA
size: NA
J: TRBJ1-5
DNA: TGTGCCAGTAGTAATCTAGGGACACCTAGCAATCAGCCCCAGCATTTT
CDR3: CASSNLGTPSNQPQHF

V: TRBV6-5
D: TRBD1
size: NA
J: TRBJ1-2
DNA: TGTGCCAGCAGCCCACCGACAGGGGAGGGCTACACCTTC
CDR3: CASSPPTGEGYTF

V: TRBV6-6
D: NA
size: NA
J: TRBJ1-4
DNA: TGTGCCAGCAGTGTTGGGGACAAATGGGAAAAACTGTTTTTT
CDR3: CASSVGDKWEKLFF

V: TRBV30
D: TRBD1
size: NA
J: TRBJ1-1
DNA: TGTGCCCGAGCGTTACAGGGGGCCCCTGAAGCTTTCTTT
CDR3: CARALQGAPEAFF

V: TRBV4-1
D: TRBD2
size: NA
J: TRBJ2-7
DNA: TGCGCCAGCAGCCAAGGAGGAATACGGGGGGACTACGAGCAGTACTTC
CDR3: CASSQGGIRGDYEQYF

V: TRBV19
D: TRBD1
size: few
J: TRBJ1-1
DNA: TGTGCCAGTAACGCAGGGGGGTACACTGAAGCTTTCTTT
CDR3: CASNAGGYTEAFF

V: TRBV27
D: NA
size: NA
J: TRBJ2-7
DNA: TGTGCCAGCAGTTTTAGGCGGGGGCGAACCTACGAGCAGTACTTC
CDR3: CASSFRRGRTYEQYF

V: TRBV9
D: TRBD1
size: NA
J: TRBJ1-2
DNA: TGTGCCAGCAGCGCAGAGGACAGGGTGAGCGGCTACACCTTC
CDR3: CASSAEDRVSGYTF

V: TRBV29-1
D: NA
size: NA
J: TRBJ1-2
DNA: TGCAGCGTTGAACCGGGACACAACCTCTATGGCTACACCTTC
CDR3: CSVEPGHNLYGYTF

V: TRBV5-1
D: TRBD1
size: NA
J: TRBJ1-2
DNA: TGCGCCAGCAGCTTCGACAGGGTGAATGGCTACACCTTC
CDR3: CASSFDRVNGYTF

V: TRBV10-3
D: TRBD1
size: NA
J: TRBJ2-1
DNA: TGTGCCATCAGCGGGACAGTTGGCCTCTACAATGAGCAGTTCTTC
CDR3: CAISGTVGLYNEQFF

V: TRBV4-3
D: TRBD2
size: NA
J: TRBJ2-7
DNA: TGCGCCAGCAGCCAAGATGTCGGACTAGCGGGGGTGGTATCCTACGAGCAGTACTTC
CDR3: CASSQDVGLAGVVSYEQYF

V: TRBV19
D: TRBD1
size: NA
J: TRBJ1-5
DNA: TGTGCCAGTAGTACGCTGGACAGGGGGATGAATCAGCCCCAGCATTTT
CDR3: CASSTLDRGMNQPQHF